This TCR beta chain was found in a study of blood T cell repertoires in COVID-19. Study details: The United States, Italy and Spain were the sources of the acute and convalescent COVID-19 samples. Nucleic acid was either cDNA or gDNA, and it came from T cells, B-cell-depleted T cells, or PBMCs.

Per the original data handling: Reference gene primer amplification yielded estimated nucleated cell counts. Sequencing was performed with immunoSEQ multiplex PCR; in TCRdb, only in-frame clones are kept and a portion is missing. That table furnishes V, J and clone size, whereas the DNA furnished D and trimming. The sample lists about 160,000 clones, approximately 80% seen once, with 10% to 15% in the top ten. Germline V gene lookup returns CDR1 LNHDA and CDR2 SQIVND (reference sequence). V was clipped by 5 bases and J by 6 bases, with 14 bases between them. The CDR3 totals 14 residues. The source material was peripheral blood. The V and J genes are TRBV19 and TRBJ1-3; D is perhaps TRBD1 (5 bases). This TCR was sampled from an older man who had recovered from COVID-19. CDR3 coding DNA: TGTGCCAGTAGTCCAGCAATGACAGCAAACACCATATATTTT. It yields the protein CASSPAMTANTIYF.